These 30 T cell receptor beta chains originate from one sample sequenced in a study of blood T cell repertoires in COVID-19. Measured with immunoSEQ multiplex PCR; TCRdb has only the in-frame clones, and not every one. The sample holds roughly 54,000 clones; approximately 84% are singletons and the top ten take over 25%. Material: peripheral blood. All receptors come from a human donor in a cohort sampled during active COVID-19.

V usage is TRBV29-1 and J usage is TRBJ2-5; D possibly corresponds to TRBD2 (6 bases). V was clipped by 4 bases and J by 5 bases, with 14 bases between them. The CDR3 length is 13 residues. The germline V gene encodes CDR1 SQVTM and CDR2 ANQGSEA. CDR3 bases: TGCAGCGTTGCCGGGACCGCGGGGGAGACCCAGTACTTC. It encodes CSVAGTAGETQYF.

The V gene is TRBV27, the J gene TRBJ2-1, with D possibly matching TRBD2 (5 bases). Between the trimmed V and J ends, which lost 2 bases and 11 bases, there was a span of 13 bases. CDR3 length: 13 amino acids. Per the germline V gene, CDR1 is MNHEY and CDR2 is SMNVEV (reference sequence). This CDR3 reads CASSLTGYGKQFF. The CDR3, as DNA: TGTGCCAGCAGTTTAACGGGGTACGGGAAGCAGTTCTTC.

The V and J genes are TRBV28 and TRBJ1-2, with D tentatively TRBD1 (6 bases). V lost 7 bases and J 4 bases, leaving 13 bases between the germline ends. The CDR3 loop spans 13 amino acids. The V gene's germline CDR1 is MDHEN and CDR2 SYDVKM. CDR3 nucleotide sequence: TGTGCCAGCACCTCCGGACAGTCCTATGGCTACACCTTC. Encoded protein: CASTSGQSYGYTF.

The chain links TRBV5-1 to TRBJ2-7, with TRBD1 matching 9 bases. The germline V gene has CDR1 SGHRS and CDR2 YFSETQ. This CDR3 has 15 amino acids. V gave up 4 bases and J gave up 3 bases; unmatched junction bases: 8. The CDR3 sequence is CASSHEQGAYYEQYF. The CDR3 DNA is TGCGCCAGCAGCCACGAACAGGGGGCTTACTACGAGCAGTACTTC.

The genes are TRBV4-1 and TRBJ1-6; 8 nucleotides agree with TRBD1. V gave up 1 base and J gave up 9 bases; unmatched junction bases: 8. The CDR3 sequence is 16 residues long. Looked up from germline, CDR1 is MGHRA and CDR2 is YSYEKL. The CDR3 loop reads CASSQGPGGRGSPLHF. CDR3 sequence (DNA): TGCGCCAGCAGCCAAGGTCCAGGGGGCAGGGGTTCACCCCTCCACTTT.

The chain carries TRBV6-5 and TRBJ1-4, with D perhaps matching TRBD1 (6 bases). V lost 6 bases to trimming and J lost 0 bases, with 11 bases between them. Germline lookup yields CDR1 MNHEY and CDR2 SVGAGI. The CDR3 runs 15 residues. The DNA of the CDR3 is TGTGCCAGCAGCCGGGAGGGGGCAACTAATGAAAAACTGTTTTTT. Translation gives CASSREGATNEKLFF.

J is TRBJ1-2 and V is TRBV28; TRBD1 matches 10 bases. Germline loops: CDR1 MDHEN, CDR2 SYDVKM. With V trimmed by 8 bases and J by 4 bases, 1 base remained unmatched. CDR3 size: 12 residues. As DNA, the CDR3 is TGTGCCAGCGGACAGGGGGGCTATGGCTACACCTTC. This gives the protein CASGQGGYGYTF.

The rearrangement uses TRBV7-3 and TRBJ2-5; D perhaps matches TRBD1 (6 bases). CDR3 size: 15 residues. CDR1 is SGHTA, CDR2 FQGTGA, per germline. With 5 bases removed from V and 1 base from J, the gap between germline ends came to 14 bases. Here the CDR3 DNA reads TGTGCCAGCAGCCTAAGGTGGGGGCCCCAAGAGACCCAGTACTTC. Amino acid sequence: CASSLRWGPQETQYF. Combining the CDR3 with reference TRBV7-3 and TRBJ2-5 gives the whole variable domain GAGVSQTPSNKVTEKGKYVELRCDPISGHTALYWYRQSLGQGPEFLIYFQGTGAADDSGLPNDRFFAVRPEGSVSTLKIQRTERGDSAVYLCASSLRWGPQETQYFGPGTRLLVL.

The chain recombines TRBV4-2 with TRBJ2-6; possibly TRBD1 for D (6 bases). Germline-derived CDR1 and CDR2 are LGHNA and YNFKEQ. The CDR3 is 16 amino acids. Deletions cut 1 base from V and 4 bases from J, with 11 bases between. For the CDR3, the DNA is TGTGCCAGCAGCCAAGTGGGGGCAGAGGGGGCCAACGTCCTGACTTTC. Protein: CASSQVGAEGANVLTF.

The chain joins TRBV11-2 to TRBJ2-7; possibly TRBD2 for D (5 bases). V was clipped by 5 bases and J by 0 bases, with 11 bases between them. Germline values: CDR1 SGHAT, CDR2 FQNNGV. The CDR3 contains 14 residues. CDR3 in amino acids: CASSPQAVSYEQYF. CDR3 coding DNA: TGTGCCAGCAGCCCCCAAGCGGTCTCCTACGAGCAGTACTTC.

This clone was recorded a few times. This chain links TRBV2 with TRBJ2-2, with D perhaps TRBD2 (7 bases). There are 15 residues in the CDR3. V lost 6 bases to trimming and J lost 0 bases, with 11 bases between them. In germline, CDR1 is SNHLY, CDR2 FYNNEI. The CDR3, as DNA: TGTGCCAGCAGGAGGGGGGGCCCGAACACCGGGGAGCTGTTTTTT. Its translation is CASRRGGPNTGELFF.

The chain links TRBV28 to TRBJ1-2, with TRBD1 matching over 9 bases. Germline V gene sequence: CDR1 MDHEN, CDR2 SYDVKM. CDR3 length equals 16 residues. Germline trimming cut 4 bases from V and 4 bases from J; bases unmatched to any gene: 10. The CDR3, as DNA: TGTGCCAGCAGTTCCCCTGGGGACAGGGCTGGCTATGGCTACACCTTC. It translates to CASSSPGDRAGYGYTF.

J is TRBJ2-3 and V is TRBV5-1, with 12 positions matching TRBD2. Losses at the gene ends were 4 bases for V and 5 bases for J; bases not matched to a gene: 5. CDR1 SGHRS and CDR2 YFSETQ come from the germline V gene. The CDR3 covers 15 residues. The CDR3 loop is CASSGPGLAGDTQYF. In nucleotides, the CDR3 is TGCGCCAGCAGCGGGCCGGGACTAGCGGGAGATACGCAGTATTTT.

V and J are TRBV5-1 and TRBJ1-2; 7 nucleotides align to TRBD1. The trim removed 3 bases at V and 3 bases at J, leaving 5 bases unmatched. CDR3 length: 14 amino acids. The V gene's germline CDR1 is SGHRS and CDR2 YFSETQ. The CDR3 DNA reads TGCGCCAGCAGCTCCAGAGGGGGCGACTATGGCTACACCTTC. It encodes CASSSRGGDYGYTF.

This chain joins TRBV15 and TRBJ2-7, with 11 bases matching TRBD2. The trim removed 5 bases at V and 3 bases at J, leaving 6 bases unmatched. This CDR3 is built from 15 residues. From germline, CDR1 is LNHNV and CDR2 YYDKDF (reference sequence). CDR3 DNA: TGTGCCACCAGCGCCCGACTAGCGGGAATCTACGAGCAGTACTTC. Residues: CATSARLAGIYEQYF. The whole variable domain, filled in from reference TRBV15 and TRBJ2-7, reads DAMVIQNPRYQVTQFGKPVTLSCSQTLNHNVMYWYQQKSSQAPKLLFHYYDKDFNNEADTPDNFQSRRPNTSFCFLDIRSPGLGDTAMYLCATSARLAGIYEQYFGPGTRLTVT.

The chain has TRBV18 and TRBJ1-1, with TRBD1 matching 8 bases. Germline CDR1 KGHSH, CDR2 LQKENI. This CDR3 spans 13 amino acids. Unmatched junction bases numbered 6, after V lost 6 bases and J lost 6 bases. CDR3 DNA: TGTGCCAGCTCTCCGGACAGGGAGTCTGAAGCTTTCTTT. Encoded protein: CASSPDRESEAFF.

The CDR3 DNA reads TGTGCCAGCAGCTTCGGGGGCTCTGGGGCCAACGTCCTGACTTTC. It is translated as CASSFGGSGANVLTF. This chain uses TRBV5-6 with TRBJ2-6, with a weak D call TRBD2 (6 bases). The V end was cut by 2 bases, the J end by 0 bases, with 6 bases between. The germline gives CDR1 SGHDT, CDR2 YYEEEE. The CDR3 has 15 residues.

The rearrangement joins TRBV27 to TRBJ1-1, with 10 bases aligning to TRBD1. The CDR3 is 17 amino acids. The V and J ends lost 0 bases and 0 bases, in that order; junction bases with no gene match: 4. Germline CDR1 and CDR2: MNHEY and SMNVEV (reference sequence). The CDR3 nucleotides read TGTGCCAGCAGTTTATCGACAGGGGGCTTCATGAACACTGAAGCTTTCTTT. Its protein product is CASSLSTGGFMNTEAFF.

This chain connects TRBV2 to TRBJ2-1; 11 bases are a match to TRBD1. The CDR3 covers 13 residues. Germline V gene sequence: CDR1 SNHLY, CDR2 FYNNEI. V lost 6 bases, J lost 8 bases, and 3 bases stayed unmatched. The CDR3, as DNA: TGTGCCAGCAGCGGGACAGGGGGGGATGAGCAGTTCTTC. Its protein is CASSGTGGDEQFF.

The chain recombines TRBV6-5 with TRBJ2-7; 10 bases are a match to TRBD1. CDR1 MNHEY and CDR2 SVGAGI come from the germline V gene. The CDR3 covers 14 residues. V shed 6 bases and J 2 bases; nucleotides not matched to a gene: 4. CDR3 in DNA: TGTGCCAGCAGGACAGGGGGCATCACCTACGAGCAGTACTTC. The encoded protein is CASRTGGITYEQYF.

The V call is TRBV11-1, the J call TRBJ2-5; 7 bases are shared with TRBD1. This CDR3 comprises 13 residues. Germline V gene sequence: CDR1 SGHAT, CDR2 FQDESV (reference sequence). V dropped 5 bases and J dropped 5; count of bases not matched to a gene: 5. As DNA, the CDR3 is TGTGCCAGCAGCAAGGGACAGACGGAGACCCAGTACTTC. Its translation: CASSKGQTETQYF.

This clone was observed a single time. V gene TRBV2 combines with J gene TRBJ2-5; D remains unclear. The V gene lost 4 bases and the J gene lost 4 bases, with 4 bases spanning the gap. In germline, CDR1 is SNHLY, CDR2 FYNNEI. The CDR3 loop spans 11 amino acids. The CDR3, as DNA: TGTGCCAGCAGTGTCTCAGAGACCCAGTACTTC. Its protein is CASSVSETQYF.

The chain uses TRBV7-2 and TRBJ1-4; a possible D gene is TRBD1 (6 bases). This CDR3 has 15 residues. The V gene's germline CDR1 is SGHTA and CDR2 FQGNSA. V dropped 5 bases and J dropped 3 bases, with 13 bases sitting between them. The CDR3 sequence is CASSGRGVSNEKLFF. The CDR3 coding sequence is TGTGCCAGCAGCGGGAGGGGGGTATCTAATGAAAAACTGTTTTTT.

This sequence joins TRBV7-2 and TRBJ2-1; 8 bases are shared with TRBD1. Germline V lookup: CDR1 SGHTA, CDR2 FQGNSA. Trimming removed 5 bases from V and 15 bases from J; junction bases left unmatched: 12. This CDR3 spans 13 amino acids. In DNA, the CDR3 is TGTGCCAGCAGCCAAGGCACCGGGACAGGTCCGTTCTTC. It translates to CASSQGTGTGPFF.

This clone came up a few times. The CDR3 spells CASSLGWDRLNYGYTF. The DNA for the CDR3 is TGCGCCAGCAGCTTGGGGTGGGACAGACTTAACTATGGCTACACCTTC. V and J are TRBV5-1 and TRBJ1-2, with 7 bases that match TRBD1. From germline, CDR1 is SGHRS and CDR2 YFSETQ. V was clipped by 0 bases and J by 1 base; unmatched bases: 6. The CDR3 loop spans 16 amino acids.

This clone was seen a few times. This chain uses TRBV12-3 or TRBV12-4 with TRBJ2-3; D remains unclear. V gave up 6 bases and J gave up 6 bases, with 10 bases separating them. CDR3 length: 12 residues. CDR3 loop: CASRTSGDTQYF. The CDR3 DNA is TGTGCCAGCAGAACTTCCGGGGATACGCAGTATTTT.

V usage is TRBV4-1 and J usage is TRBJ2-7, with D uncertain. The CDR3 is 13 residues long. Germline V gives CDR1 MGHRA, CDR2 YSYEKL. V lost 0 bases, J lost 3 bases, and 6 bases lay in between. The CDR3 DNA follows: TGCGCCAGCAGCCAAGATTTCTTCTACGAGCAGTACTTC. Protein: CASSQDFFYEQYF.

For the CDR3, the DNA is TGTGCCAGCAGCCGCTTCGAGCGATACGAGCAGTACTTC. As protein: CASSRFERYEQYF. This rearrangement joins TRBV7-9 to TRBJ2-7, with D uncertain. Looked up from germline, CDR1 is SEHNR and CDR2 is FQNEAQ (reference sequence). The CDR3 spans 13 residues. V was cut by 5 bases and J by 4 bases, with 12 bases left in between. Supplemented by reference TRBV7-9 and TRBJ2-7, the full variable domain reads DTGVSQNPRHKITKRGQNVTFRCDPISEHNRLYWYRQTLGQGPEFLTYFQNEAQLEKSRLLSDRFSAERPKGSFSTLEIQRTEQGDSAMYLCASSRFERYEQYFGPGTRLTVT.

The chain combines TRBV5-1 with TRBJ2-7, with 8 bases that match TRBD1. Trimming removed 3 bases from V and 6 bases from J; junction bases left unmatched: 8. Germline lookup yields CDR1 SGHRS and CDR2 YFSETQ. This CDR3 is built from 14 residues. The CDR3: CASSSGGVGGEQYF. The DNA for the CDR3 is TGCGCCAGCAGCTCAGGGGGCGTTGGAGGCGAGCAGTACTTC.

The chain joins TRBV4-1 to TRBJ1-5; D not certain. The CDR3 has 16 amino acids. Trimming removed 0 bases from V and 1 base from J, with 10 bases in between. Germline CDR1 and CDR2: MGHRA and YSYEKL. The CDR3 nucleotides read TGCGCCAGCAGCCAAGAGCTGGGGAGGAGCAATCAGCCCCAGCATTTT. Residues: CASSQELGRSNQPQHF.